The subject of this entry is one TCR beta chain. This specimen belongs to a study of control samples from healthy donors and cancer patients. This table comes from immunoSEQ multiplex PCR, and its TCRdb copy is limited to in-frame clones, with some not included. Seen here are around 130,000 clones, more than 70% observed once, and the top ten hold roughly 3.2%. The germline CDR1 and CDR2 sequences are SGHRS and YFSETQ. Between the trimmed V and J ends, which lost 4 bases and 4 bases, there was a span of 9 bases. The CDR3 has 12 amino acids. The sample comprised blood. V gene TRBV5-1 combines with J gene TRBJ2-7; the D is unclear. The TCR sequence derives from a man in his fifties in good health. DNA of the CDR3: TGCGCCAGCAGCACAAACAAGTACGAGCAGTACTTC. Translation: CASSTNKYEQYF.